The 26 T cell receptor beta chains presented below share a single source sample, sequenced in a study of early stage breast cancer tumors. TCRdb keeps only in-frame clones here, not all; method: immunoSEQ multiplex PCR. The sample holds around 60,000 clones, around 80% seen once. The sample was blood. All receptors derive from a person between 30 and 45 years old with breast cancer.

This chain connects TRBV5-4 to TRBJ2-6; D possibly corresponds to TRBD1 (5 bases). Germline lookup yields CDR1 SGHNT and CDR2 YYREEE (reference sequence). The CDR3 sequence is 16 residues long. Trimming took 0 bases from V and 4 from J, leaving 11 bases between them. The CDR3 sequence: CASSLGGFGGANVLTF. For the CDR3, the DNA is TGTGCCAGCAGCTTGGGGGGCTTTGGGGGGGCCAACGTCCTGACTTTC.

CDR3 in amino acids: CASSLGQGPSDEQYF. Written as DNA, the CDR3 is TGTGCCAGCAGCCTAGGACAGGGCCCAAGCGACGAGCAGTACTTC. The chain is built from TRBV11-2 and TRBJ2-7, with 8 positions matching TRBD1. J lost 5 bases, V lost 5 bases, and 11 bases had no gene match. CDR1 is SGHAT, CDR2 FQNNGV, per germline. This CDR3 has 15 amino acids.

The chain employs TRBV30 and TRBJ1-2; 9 nucleotides match TRBD1. The germline V gene encodes CDR1 GTSNPN and CDR2 SVGIG (reference sequence). The CDR3 has 14 amino acids. Losses at the gene ends were 2 bases for V and 5 bases for J; bases not matched to a gene: 6. DNA of the CDR3: TGTGCCTGGAGTCCGATGGGACAGGGTTATGGCTACACCTTC. Translated: CAWSPMGQGYGYTF.

The genes are TRBV1 and TRBJ2-5; TRBD2 reflects the table's D call only, with no check against the DNA. TRBV1 is recorded as a pseudogene. The CDR3 extends over 18 amino acids. The CDR3 coding sequence is TGCACCAGCAGCCAACCTCCGGGACTAGCGTCGGGACGTCGAGAGCAGTACTTC. Residues: CTSSQPPGLASGRREQYF.

The rearrangement uses TRBV25-1 and TRBJ2-1; 7 positions match TRBD2. CDR1 is MGHDK and CDR2 is SYGVNS in the germline V gene. This CDR3 region has 16 residues. V shed 4 bases and J 3 bases; nucleotides not matched to a gene: 9. Here the CDR3 reads CASSAQAGLGYNEQFF. The CDR3 nucleotides read TGTGCCAGCAGTGCCCAAGCGGGATTAGGCTACAATGAGCAGTTCTTC.

This chain links TRBV18 with TRBJ2-7; no definite D call. The CDR3 runs 12 residues. In germline, CDR1 is KGHSH, CDR2 LQKENI. Trimming shortened V by 3 bases and J by 2 bases, and 5 bases separated the two germline ends. The CDR3 sequence: CASSPFPYEQYF. CDR3 nucleotides: TGTGCCAGCTCACCCTTTCCCTACGAGCAGTACTTC.

The table lists this clone with a count of one. The rearrangement uses TRBV5-4 and TRBJ2-5; tentatively, D is TRBD1 (5 bases). Germline values: CDR1 SGHNT, CDR2 YYREEE (reference sequence). The CDR3 has 13 residues. V was trimmed by 1 base and J by 5 bases, leaving 9 bases between them. The CDR3 region is CASSLTGKETQYF. CDR3 DNA sequence: TGTGCCAGCAGCTTGACAGGCAAGGAGACCCAGTACTTC.

This rearrangement joins TRBV15 to TRBJ1-1; 7 nucleotides line up with TRBD1. The trim removed 0 bases at V and 7 bases at J, leaving 8 bases unmatched. The CDR3 runs 15 residues. CDR1 is LNHNV and CDR2 is YYDKDF in the germline V gene (reference sequence). The DNA for the CDR3 is TGTGCCACCAGCAGAGAGACAGGGTTAGGCGGTGAAGCTTTCTTT. It yields the protein CATSRETGLGGEAFF.

The genes are TRBV6-5 and TRBJ1-5; D is unresolved. Per germline, CDR1 MNHEY and CDR2 SVGAGI. Deletions cut 6 bases from V and 7 bases from J, with 16 bases between. The CDR3 runs to 14 residues. CDR3 protein: CASSTVTKGQPQHF. CDR3 nucleotide sequence: TGTGCCAGCAGCACCGTGACGAAGGGACAGCCCCAGCATTTT.

V usage is TRBV9 and J usage is TRBJ2-3; TRBD1 is a possible D gene (6 bases). V shed 5 bases and J shed 2 bases, with 18 bases lying between them. Per germline, CDR1 SGDLS and CDR2 YYNGEE. This CDR3 region has 16 residues. CDR3 DNA sequence: TGTGCCAGCAGTTTACAGGGTACCCTCAACACAGATACGCAGTATTTT. Translating it yields CASSLQGTLNTDTQYF.

The rearrangement uses TRBV18 and TRBJ2-2; 10 bases are shared with TRBD2. There are 16 residues in the CDR3. Germline values: CDR1 KGHSH, CDR2 LQKENI. Trimming cost V 0 bases and J 5 bases; bases outside gene matches: 3. The CDR3 nucleotides are TGTGCCAGCTCACCACCCGGACTAGCGGCTACCGGGGAGCTGTTTTTT. Translating it yields CASSPPGLAATGELFF.

This chain links TRBV5-4 with TRBJ2-3; possible D gene TRBD1, 6 bases. Trimming left V 0 bases short and J 1 base short, with 9 bases between. This CDR3 is built from 15 residues. Per germline, CDR1 SGHNT and CDR2 YYREEE (reference sequence). CDR3 in DNA: TGTGCCAGCAGCTTGGAGGGGGTAGGCACAGATACGCAGTATTTT. Translated: CASSLEGVGTDTQYF.

The chain's CDR3 is CSAGRDRDTEAFF. In nucleotides, the CDR3 is TGCAGCGCCGGTCGGGACAGGGACACTGAAGCTTTCTTT. V gene TRBV29-1 combines with J gene TRBJ1-1, with 9 bases identical to TRBD1. Germline assignment: CDR1 SQVTM and CDR2 ANQGSEA. This CDR3 is 13 amino acids long. Trimming took 7 bases from V and 3 from J; bases not matched to a gene: 6.

The chain combines TRBV10-3 with TRBJ2-7; the match to TRBD1 covers 7 bases. V shed 2 bases and J 3 bases; nucleotides not matched to a gene: 4. From germline, CDR1 is ENHRY and CDR2 SYGVKD. This CDR3 has 14 amino acids. The CDR3 sequence is CAISEKTGSYEQYF. Written as DNA, the CDR3 is TGTGCCATCAGTGAGAAGACAGGGAGCTACGAGCAGTACTTC.

The chain employs TRBV15 and TRBJ2-2, with D perhaps TRBD1 (5 bases). CDR3 size: 17 residues. Germline-derived CDR1 and CDR2 are LNHNV and YYDKDF (reference sequence). V lost 0 bases, J lost 0 bases, and 11 bases lay in between. CDR3 DNA sequence: TGTGCCACCAGCAGAGATCTACAGGCAGCGAACACCGGGGAGCTGTTTTTT. This encodes CATSRDLQAANTGELFF.

The genes are TRBV7-3 and TRBJ1-6; D perhaps matches TRBD1 (6 bases). With 5 bases removed from V and 7 bases from J, the gap between germline ends came to 12 bases. Germline-derived CDR1 and CDR2 are SGHTA and FQGTGA. The CDR3 runs 14 residues. CDR3 in amino acids: CASSQGQTNSPLHF. CDR3 nucleotides: TGTGCCAGCAGCCAAGGACAGACGAATTCACCCCTCCACTTT.

The rearrangement links TRBV30 to TRBJ1-1; D uncertain. CDR3 size: 12 residues. V gave up 3 bases and J gave up 4 bases, with 9 bases separating them. Germline CDR1 and CDR2: GTSNPN and SVGIG (reference sequence). CDR3 sequence reads: CAWRGIGTEAFF. For the CDR3, the DNA is TGTGCCTGGAGGGGGATCGGCACTGAAGCTTTCTTT.

This clone has only one observation. The chain joins TRBV30 to TRBJ1-5, with a possible D match to TRBD1 (6 bases). The CDR3 has 15 amino acids. Germline values: CDR1 GTSNPN, CDR2 SVGIG (reference sequence). V was shortened by 1 base and J by 1 base, with 11 bases between the two germline ends. The DNA for the CDR3 is TGTGCCTGGAGTGCACAGGGAAGGAGCAATCAGCCCCAGCATTTT. It codes for CAWSAQGRSNQPQHF.

In this sample, this clone turned up once. The CDR3 DNA follows: TGTGCCAGCAGCCCCCAGTGGGCTAGCGGCTCCTACGAGCAGTACTTC. Amino acid sequence: CASSPQWASGSYEQYF. The chain employs TRBV7-2 and TRBJ2-7; 7 bases match TRBD2. The CDR3 has 16 residues. Germline assignment: CDR1 SGHTA and CDR2 FQGNSA. Trimming cost V 5 bases and J 0 bases; bases outside gene matches: 10. The variable domain in full, completed from reference TRBV7-2 and TRBJ2-7, reads GAGVSQSPSNKVTEKGKDVELRCDPISGHTALYWYRQSLGQGLEFLIYFQGNSAPDKSGLPSDRFSAERTGGSVSTLTIQRTQQEDSAVYLCASSPQWASGSYEQYFGPGTRLTVT.

The V and J genes are TRBV5-6 and TRBJ2-3; D remains ambiguous. The CDR3 extends over 15 amino acids. Between the trimmed V and J ends, which lost 1 base and 0 bases, there was a span of 9 bases. Per germline, CDR1 SGHDT and CDR2 YYEEEE. CDR3 in amino acids: CASSLFGRSTDTQYF. CDR3 bases: TGTGCCAGCAGCTTGTTTGGCAGGAGCACAGATACGCAGTATTTT. The whole variable domain, remainder taken from reference TRBV5-6 and TRBJ2-3, is DAGVTQSPTHLIKTRGQQVTLRCSPKSGHDTVSWYQQALGQGPQFIFQYYEEEERQRGNFPDRFSGHQFPNYSSELNVNALLLGDSALYLCASSLFGRSTDTQYFGPGTRLTVL.

The chain joins TRBV29-1 to TRBJ1-2, with D possibly matching TRBD1 (6 bases). Per germline, CDR1 SQVTM and CDR2 ANQGSEA. This CDR3 spans 16 amino acids. V lost 3 bases and J lost 6, with 23 bases in between. CDR3 nucleotides: TGCAGCGTTGATTCCGGGGGGGGCAGCCGAGGGGATGGCTACACCTTC. Translating it yields CSVDSGGGSRGDGYTF.

The chain couples TRBV11-2 to TRBJ2-1; 7 nucleotides agree with TRBD2. The J segment lost 9 bases and the V segment lost 4 bases, leaving 12 bases of the junction unmatched. CDR1 and CDR2 (germline): SGHAT, FQNNGV. The CDR3 runs to 15 residues. The CDR3 bases are TGTGCCAGCAGCTCGGGGCCGAGCGGGATGGTTGAGCAGTTCTTC. This encodes CASSSGPSGMVEQFF.

The V and J genes are TRBV7-2 and TRBJ1-1; 7 bases map to TRBD1. Trimming removed 1 base from V and 3 bases from J; junction bases left unmatched: 8. The CDR3 contains 16 residues. The germline gives CDR1 SGHTA, CDR2 FQGNSA. CDR3 DNA sequence: TGTGCCAGCAGCTTAGGGTTCGGCAGGGGGGACACTGAAGCTTTCTTT. Translated, it gives CASSLGFGRGDTEAFF.

The chain combines TRBV5-1 with TRBJ2-5, with TRBD2 matching over 8 bases. The CDR3 totals 14 residues. With V trimmed by 3 bases and J by 2 bases, 3 bases remained unmatched. CDR1 is SGHRS, CDR2 YFSETQ, per germline. CDR3 sequence: CASSWTSSQETQYF. CDR3 bases: TGCGCCAGCAGCTGGACTAGCTCACAAGAGACCCAGTACTTC.

The V call is TRBV25-1, the J call TRBJ1-6, with TRBD1 matching 7 bases. The length of the CDR3 is 15 residues. Germline V gene data show CDR1 as MGHDK and CDR2 as SYGVNS. With V trimmed by 5 bases and J by 7 bases, 8 bases remained unmatched. The CDR3 spells CASSRKDRSNSPLHF. The DNA of the CDR3 is TGTGCCAGCAGTCGAAAGGACAGGTCGAATTCACCCCTCCACTTT. The full variable domain, its missing parts supplied by reference TRBV25-1 and TRBJ1-6, is EADIYQTPRYLVIGTGKKITLECSQTMGHDKMYWYQQDPGMELHLIHYSYGVNSTEKGDLSSESTVSRIRTEHFPLTLESARPSHTSQYLCASSRKDRSNSPLHFGNGTRLTVT.

This chain uses TRBV5-4 with TRBJ2-3; 9 bases are a match to TRBD2. The CDR3 is 16 residues long. J gave up 1 base and V 4 bases, and 7 bases lay outside the gene matches. Germline lookup yields CDR1 SGHNT and CDR2 YYREEE (reference sequence). CDR3 bases: TGTGCCAGCAGCCTAGGGACTAGCTCCGGCACAGATACGCAGTATTTT. Protein: CASSLGTSSGTDTQYF.